The T cell receptor beta chain described here comes from a study of blood T cell repertoires in COVID-19. Whole-study context: Researchers got acute and convalescent COVID-19 samples from the United States, Italy and Spain. The analysed material was cDNA or gDNA that came from T cells, B-cell-depleted T cells, or PBMCs.

The CDR3 is 16 amino acids. CDR1 and CDR2 (germline): MNHNS, SASEGT. The ends lost 3 bases at V and 3 bases at J; junction bases unmatched: 10. Original methodology: Reference gene primers were amplified, and this amplification served to estimate nucleated cell counts. The assay was immunoSEQ multiplex PCR, and TCRdb's table has in-frame clones only and misses some. That table is the source of V, J and clone size, and D and trimming were worked out from the DNA. The sample includes some 60,000 clones, around 80% of them seen just once. The genes are TRBV6-1 and TRBJ1-1; 7 bases are shared with TRBD1. The material sequenced was peripheral blood. This sequence was found in a man aged 30 to 45 with COVID-19, enrolled during active disease. The CDR3 DNA reads TGTGCCAGCAGTGAGGTAGACAGGGATAGGGACACTGAAGCTTTCTTT. It is translated as CASSEVDRDRDTEAFF.